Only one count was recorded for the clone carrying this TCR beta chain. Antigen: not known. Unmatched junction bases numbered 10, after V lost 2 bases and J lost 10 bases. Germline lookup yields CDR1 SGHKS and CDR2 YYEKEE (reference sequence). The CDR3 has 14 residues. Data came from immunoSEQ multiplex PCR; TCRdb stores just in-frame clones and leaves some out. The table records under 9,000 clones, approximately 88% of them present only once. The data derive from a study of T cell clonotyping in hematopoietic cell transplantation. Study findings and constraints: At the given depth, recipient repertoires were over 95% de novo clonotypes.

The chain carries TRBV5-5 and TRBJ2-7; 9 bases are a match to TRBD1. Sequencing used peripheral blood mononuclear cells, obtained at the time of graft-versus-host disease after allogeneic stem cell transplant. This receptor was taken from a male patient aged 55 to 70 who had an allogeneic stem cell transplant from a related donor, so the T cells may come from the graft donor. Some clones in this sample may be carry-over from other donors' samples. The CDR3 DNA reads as TGTGCCAGCAGCTTTACCGGGACAGGGCGGTATCAGTACTTC. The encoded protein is CASSFTGTGRYQYF.